The rows below give T cell receptor beta chains drawn from one sample of a study of shared clonotypes between healthy human individuals. Sequencing used immunoSEQ multiplex PCR; TCRdb keeps in-frame clones, though not all of them. In the table there are about 490,000 clones, over 65% of which are singletons. Sequenced sample: PBMCs. These receptors all come from a woman between 40 and 55 years old in good health. Some clones in this sample may be carry-over from other donors' samples. Each CDR3 is given without its conserved first and last residue. The order of the fields is J gene, V gene, CDR3 protein.

J: TRBJ1-3
V: TRBV30
CDR3: AWSGVIGNTIY

J: TRBJ2-5
V: TRBV5-1
CDR3: ASGTGTSVQETQY

J: TRBJ2-7
V: TRBV18
CDR3: ASSPPGTGTYEQY

J: TRBJ2-7
V: TRBV7-8
CDR3: ASSLTSAYEQY

J: TRBJ2-2
V: TRBV4-3
CDR3: ASSQAAGNTGELF

J: TRBJ1-5
V: TRBV27
CDR3: ASSLYKRGQPQH

J: TRBJ1-1
V: TRBV2
CDR3: ASSDRGNTEAF

J: TRBJ2-7
V: TRBV6-5
CDR3: ASSRTSGTYEQY

J: TRBJ2-1
V: TRBV6-6
CDR3: ASSPGWGADNEQF

J: TRBJ2-1
V: TRBV28
CDR3: ASSLREQGEQF

J: TRBJ1-1
V: TRBV10-3
CDR3: AIRKTEMNTEAF

J: TRBJ1-1
V: TRBV7-2
CDR3: ASSSGGTEAF

J: TRBJ2-7
V: TRBV28
CDR3: ASSRWFRTGIHEQY

J: TRBJ1-1
V: TRBV2
CDR3: ASSNPTGENTEAF

J: TRBJ2-1
V: TRBV5-6
CDR3: ASSFSAGGPYEQF

J: TRBJ2-6
V: TRBV4-2
CDR3: ASSQGAGANVLT

J: TRBJ2-7
V: TRBV15
CDR3: ATAPPAGGPSSYEQY

J: TRBJ1-1
V: TRBV14
CDR3: ASSQGWGIGTEAF

J: TRBJ1-2
V: TRBV2
CDR3: ASNPGTGVVYT

J: TRBJ2-2
V: TRBV5-1
CDR3: ASHRGDTGELF

J: TRBJ2-1
V: TRBV27
CDR3: ASSYTGNGFDEQF

J: TRBJ2-2
V: TRBV27
CDR3: ASSLSGNTGELF

J: TRBJ2-1
V: TRBV5-4
CDR3: ASSLAATNEQF

J: TRBJ2-2
V: TRBV27
CDR3: ASSLTLDRVAPGELF

J: TRBJ1-5
V: TRBV5-1
CDR3: ASSPGLGQGEGQPQH

J: TRBJ2-1
V: TRBV5-4
CDR3: ASSLVAGGPSNEQF

J: TRBJ2-7
V: TRBV5-5
CDR3: ASGERNYEQY

J: TRBJ2-7
V: TRBV4-1
CDR3: ASSQPGEAPYEQY

J: TRBJ2-1
V: TRBV6-4
CDR3: ASSDGGASGDEQF

J: TRBJ1-5
V: TRBV6-1
CDR3: ASSGEEGQHIQPQH

J: TRBJ2-5
V: TRBV5-4
CDR3: ASSSPGLQETQY

J: TRBJ2-2
V: TRBV7-9
CDR3: ASSPGTPNTGELF

J: TRBJ2-1
V: TRBV2
CDR3: ASGPAASYNEQF

J: TRBJ2-3
V: TRBV5-8
CDR3: ASSLGRGRSTDTQY

J: TRBJ2-7
V: TRBV9
CDR3: ASSASMEASYEQY

J: TRBJ2-3
V: TRBV6-6
CDR3: ASSLYTDTQY

J: TRBJ2-1
V: TRBV7-8
CDR3: ASSQVTINEQF

J: TRBJ2-1
V: TRBV27
CDR3: ASSLLLSNEQF

J: TRBJ1-1
V: TRBV10-3
CDR3: AISSNFPTGGDTEAF

J: TRBJ2-1
V: TRBV10-3
CDR3: AIDRGGARNEQF

J: TRBJ2-2
V: TRBV19
CDR3: ASSTGTSRELF

J: TRBJ2-3
V: TRBV27
CDR3: ASSSHRDSSTDTQY

J: TRBJ1-2
V: TRBV7-9
CDR3: ASSLGSVWT

J: TRBJ2-2
V: TRBV29-1
CDR3: SAREREDGELF

J: TRBJ1-2
V: TRBV6-1
CDR3: ASSPGVGYT

J: TRBJ1-3
V: TRBV7-9
CDR3: ASSPPGQTSGNTIY

J: TRBJ1-2
V: TRBV28
CDR3: ASSLLDSWNYGYT

J: TRBJ2-7
V: TRBV21-1
CDR3: ASSPRVGVFYEQY

J: TRBJ2-3
V: TRBV28
CDR3: ASSEQGAISTDTQY

J: TRBJ1-1
V: TRBV6-5
CDR3: ASRADRGRNTEAF

J: TRBJ2-3
V: TRBV5-1
CDR3: ASSGTRTDTQY

J: TRBJ2-5
V: TRBV15
CDR3: ATSEVQETQY